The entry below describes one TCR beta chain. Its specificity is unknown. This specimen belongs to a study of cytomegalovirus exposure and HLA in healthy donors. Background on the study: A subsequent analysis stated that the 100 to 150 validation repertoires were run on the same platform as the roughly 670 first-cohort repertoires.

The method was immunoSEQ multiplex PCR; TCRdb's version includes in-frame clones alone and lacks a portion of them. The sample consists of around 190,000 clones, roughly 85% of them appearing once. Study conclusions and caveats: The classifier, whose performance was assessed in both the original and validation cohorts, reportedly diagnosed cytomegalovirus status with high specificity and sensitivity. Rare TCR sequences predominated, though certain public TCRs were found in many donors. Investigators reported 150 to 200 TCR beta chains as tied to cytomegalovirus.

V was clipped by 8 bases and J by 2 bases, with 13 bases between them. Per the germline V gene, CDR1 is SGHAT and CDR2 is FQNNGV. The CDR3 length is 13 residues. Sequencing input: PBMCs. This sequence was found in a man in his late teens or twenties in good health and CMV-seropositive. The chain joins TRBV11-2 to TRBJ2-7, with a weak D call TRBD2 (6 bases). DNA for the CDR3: TGTGCCAGCTGGCAGGGAGGCCCCTACGAGCAGTACTTC. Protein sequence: CASWQGGPYEQYF. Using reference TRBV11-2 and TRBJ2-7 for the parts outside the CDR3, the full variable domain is EAGVAQSPRYKIIEKRQSVAFWCNPISGHATLYWYQQILGQGPKLLIQFQNNGVVDDSQLPKDRFSAERLKGVDSTLKIQPAKLEDSAVYLCASWQGGPYEQYFGPGTRLTVT.